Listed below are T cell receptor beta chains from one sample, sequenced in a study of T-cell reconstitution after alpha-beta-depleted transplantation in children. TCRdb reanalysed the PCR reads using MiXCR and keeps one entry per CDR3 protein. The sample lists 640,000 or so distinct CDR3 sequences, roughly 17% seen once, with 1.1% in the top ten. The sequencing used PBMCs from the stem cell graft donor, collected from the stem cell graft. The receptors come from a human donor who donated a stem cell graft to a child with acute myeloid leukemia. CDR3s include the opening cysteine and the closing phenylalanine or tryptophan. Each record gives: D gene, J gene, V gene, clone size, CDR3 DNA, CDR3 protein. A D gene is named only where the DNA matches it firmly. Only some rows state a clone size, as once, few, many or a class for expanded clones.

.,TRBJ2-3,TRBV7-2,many,TGTGCCAGCACCCCTCGTGCTAGCACAGATACGCAGTATTTT,CASTPRASTDTQYF
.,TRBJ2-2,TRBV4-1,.,TGCGCCAGCAGCCAAGCCCCGGACAGTTTCACCGGGGAGCTGTTTTTT,CASSQAPDSFTGELFF
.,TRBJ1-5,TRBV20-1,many,TGCAGTGCTAGAGGACTGACAAATCAGCCCCAGCATTTT,CSARGLTNQPQHF
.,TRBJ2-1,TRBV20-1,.,TGCAGTGCTAGAGGGAAACTCTCCCTCTACAATGAGCAGTTCTTC,CSARGKLSLYNEQFF
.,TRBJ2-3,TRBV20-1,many,TGCAGTGCTCACCCTCGGCAGGGGGGGCCGAGCACAGATACGCAGTATTTT,CSAHPRQGGPSTDTQYF
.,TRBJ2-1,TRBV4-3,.,TGCGCCAGCAGCCAAGATAGGGGGATCTCCTACAATGAGCAGTTCTTC,CASSQDRGISYNEQFF
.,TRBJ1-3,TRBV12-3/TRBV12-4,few,TGTGCCAGCAGCTCCCTCGGGGATGGTGGAAACACCATATATTTT,CASSSLGDGGNTIYF
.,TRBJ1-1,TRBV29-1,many,TGCAGCGTTGCCCAGGACGCGGGCACTGAAGCTTTCTTT,CSVAQDAGTEAFF
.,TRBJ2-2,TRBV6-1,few,TGTGCCAGCTTCGAGACGGTTCTGAACACCGGGGAGCTGTTTTTT,CASFETVLNTGELFF
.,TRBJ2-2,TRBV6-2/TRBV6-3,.,TGTGCCAGCAGTTACTCTGGGGAGGCGAACACCGGGGAGCTGTTTTTT,CASSYSGEANTGELFF
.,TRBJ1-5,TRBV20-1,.,TGCAGTGCCAGGGGCACTCCGGGCTCCTGGCCCCCCCAGCATTTT,CSARGTPGSWPPQHF
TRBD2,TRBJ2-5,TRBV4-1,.,TGCGCCAGCAGCCAGAAGAGGGGGAAGCGAGCGGGGGGGCAAGAGACCCAGTACTTC,CASSQKRGKRAGGQETQYF
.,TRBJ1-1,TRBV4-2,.,TGTGCCAGCAGCCGGGGGGTCGCTGAAGCTTTCTTT,CASSRGVAEAFF
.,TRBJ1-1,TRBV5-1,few,TGCGCCAGCAGCGGTACCGGGACCATGAACACTGAAGCTTTCTTT,CASSGTGTMNTEAFF
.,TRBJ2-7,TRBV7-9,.,TGTGCCAGCAGCCCGGACTCTGACGAGCAGTACTTC,CASSPDSDEQYF
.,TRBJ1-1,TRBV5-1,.,TGCGCCAGCAGCAGATCCGGGTCAGGGTACTCTGCTTTCTTT,CASSRSGSGYSAFF
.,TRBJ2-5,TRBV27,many,TGTGCCAGCAGTCTCGGACAGCGGATAGGGGAGACCCAGTACTTC,CASSLGQRIGETQYF
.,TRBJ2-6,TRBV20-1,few,TGCAGTGCCCAAGAATCTGGGGCCAACGTCCTGACTTTC,CSAQESGANVLTF
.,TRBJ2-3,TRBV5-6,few,TGTGCCAGCAGCTTCCGGGAGAGCACGGGGACAGATACGCAGTATTTT,CASSFRESTGTDTQYF
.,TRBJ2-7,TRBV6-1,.,TGTGCCAGCAGTACCGGGACACCCACCTACGAGCAGTACTTC,CASSTGTPTYEQYF
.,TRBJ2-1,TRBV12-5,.,TGTGCTAGTGGTTTGGTGGACTCCCCTCGGAATGAGCAGTTCTTC,CASGLVDSPRNEQFF
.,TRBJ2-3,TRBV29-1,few,TGCAGCGTTGAAGATCCAAGCGGAGCTGCGGTAGATACGCAGTATTTT,CSVEDPSGAAVDTQYF
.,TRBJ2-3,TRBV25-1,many,TGTGCCAGCAGTGAAGCGGGACAGCCAATGGTGGGGGATACGCAGTATTTT,CASSEAGQPMVGDTQYF
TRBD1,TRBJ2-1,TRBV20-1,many,TGCAGTGCTAGAGCTCCATTGGACAGGGGATACAATGAGCAGTTCTTC,CSARAPLDRGYNEQFF
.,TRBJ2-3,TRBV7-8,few,TGTGCCAGCAGCTTAGCGCGATACAACCCTAGCACAGATACGCAGTATTTT,CASSLARYNPSTDTQYF
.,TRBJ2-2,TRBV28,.,TGTGCCTCCCATCGATCCTTGATGAACACCGGGGAGCTGTTTTTT,CASHRSLMNTGELFF
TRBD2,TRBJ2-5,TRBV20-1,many,TGCAGTGCTCCAACCCGATGGGGGGGAGAGACCCAGTACTTC,CSAPTRWGGETQYF
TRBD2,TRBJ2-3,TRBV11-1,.,TGTGCCAGCAGCCCTCCCGTTTTGGCGGGGGAGGGGGATACGCAGTATTTT,CASSPPVLAGEGDTQYF
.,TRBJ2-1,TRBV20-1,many,TGCAGTGCTAGAGAGCCCTCGAGGGAGCAGTTCTTC,CSAREPSREQFF
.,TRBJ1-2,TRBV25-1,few,TGTGCCAGCAGTGCTCCGGGGAGAGATGGCTACACCTTC,CASSAPGRDGYTF
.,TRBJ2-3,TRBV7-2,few,TGTGCCAGCAGCTTACCTTCAAGCGGGCCTTTCACAGATACGCAGTATTTT,CASSLPSSGPFTDTQYF
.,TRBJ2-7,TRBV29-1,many,TGCAGCGCCGGGGACGGGGAGTTGGAGCAGTACTTC,CSAGDGELEQYF
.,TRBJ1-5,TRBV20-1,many,TGCAGTGCTTACAGGAGTTATAGCAATCAGCCCCAGCATTTT,CSAYRSYSNQPQHF
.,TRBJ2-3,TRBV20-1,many,TGCAGTGCTAGGACCCTTGGAGTCTCAGATACGCAGTATTTT,CSARTLGVSDTQYF
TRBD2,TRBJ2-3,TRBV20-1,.,TGCAGTGCTGGTAGCGGGGGGGCGTTCAGCACAGATACGCAGTATTTT,CSAGSGGAFSTDTQYF
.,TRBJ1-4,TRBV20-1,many,TGCAGTGCTAGAGGTCAGCCTTACGATGAAAAACTGTTTTTT,CSARGQPYDEKLFF
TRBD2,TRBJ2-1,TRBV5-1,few,TGCGCCAGCAGCTTGGGGGTGGGGGGGAGCTCCTACAATGAGCAGTTCTTC,CASSLGVGGSSYNEQFF
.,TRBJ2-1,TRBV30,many,TGTGCCTTGGGGGTGGCCTTGCGAATGGGGGAGCAGTTCTTC,CALGVALRMGEQFF
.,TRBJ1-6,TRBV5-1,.,TGCGCCAGCAGCTTGGGGACGGATGATTCACCCCTCCACTTT,CASSLGTDDSPLHF
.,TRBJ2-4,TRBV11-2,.,TGTGCCAGCAGCTCCGGGGGGCCGACCGCCAAAAACATTCAGTACTTC,CASSSGGPTAKNIQYF
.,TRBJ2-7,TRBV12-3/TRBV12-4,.,TGTGCCAGCAGTCTCATTATGGGGGTCAGCGAGCAGTACTTC,CASSLIMGVSEQYF
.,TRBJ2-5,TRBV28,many,TGTGCCAGCAGTTTAACCCGAGGGGAGACCCAGTACTTC,CASSLTRGETQYF
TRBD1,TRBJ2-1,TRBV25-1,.,TGTGCCAGCAGGCAGGGGGAAAACGATGAGCAGTTCTTC,CASRQGENDEQFF
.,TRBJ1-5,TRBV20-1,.,TGCTGTGCTAGAGCCGAGGTCGGGGGGTCAGGTCAGCCCCAGCATTTT,CCARAEVGGSGQPQHF
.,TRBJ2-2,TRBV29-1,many,TGCAGCGTTGCCAACTGGACGGTGAACACCGGGGAGCTGTTTTTT,CSVANWTVNTGELFF
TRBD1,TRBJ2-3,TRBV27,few,TGTGCCAGCAGGACCCGACAGGGTCTCCCAGATACGCAGTATTTT,CASRTRQGLPDTQYF